These T cell receptor beta chains were read from a single sample in a study of T-cell reconstitution after alpha-beta-depleted transplantation in children. TCRdb redid the calling of the PCR reads with MiXCR, one entry per CDR3 protein. The profile covers hundreds of thousands of distinct CDR3 sequences, with about a sixth appearing a single time and around two fifths taken by the ten largest. Source: PBMCs, mostly from graft donor cells, taken 360 days after TCRalphabeta/CD19-depleted stem cell transplant. These receptors all stem from a male patient between 2 and 15 years old who had a stem cell transplant for acute lymphoblastic leukemia, so the T cells may come from the graft donor. Both conserved end residues are part of each CDR3. A D gene is named only where the DNA matches it firmly. Size is stated for part of the rows, as once, few or many counts, or as a class when the clone is expanded.

clone_size	v_call	j_call	d_call	cdr3_aa	cdr3_nt
-	TRBV20-1	TRBJ2-3	TRBD2	CSARALGLAGEPPSTDTQYF	TGCAGTGCTAGAGCGCTGGGACTAGCGGGAGAGCCGCCGAGCACAGATACGCAGTATTTT
few	TRBV12-3/TRBV12-4	TRBJ2-3	-	CASSSLPGAGTDTQYF	TGTGCCAGCAGTTCCCTGCCTGGAGCGGGCACAGATACGCAGTATTTT
-	TRBV7-3	TRBJ2-1	TRBD2	CASSLGGGVLNEQFF	TGTGCCAGCAGCTTAGGGGGGGGAGTCCTCAATGAGCAGTTCTTC
few	TRBV4-3	TRBJ2-1	-	CASSHRQSSYNEQFF	TGCGCCAGCAGCCACCGACAGAGCTCCTACAATGAGCAGTTCTTC
many	TRBV20-1	TRBJ2-7	TRBD1	CSANRDRDSYEQYF	TGCAGTGCTAACCGGGACAGGGACTCCTACGAGCAGTACTTC
few	TRBV5-5	TRBJ2-7	-	CASSPDQRSPYEQYF	TGTGCCAGCAGCCCGGACCAACGATCCCCGTACGAGCAGTACTTC
-	TRBV11-2	TRBJ2-1	-	CASSLDWAGRGVEQFF	TGTGCCAGCAGCTTAGACTGGGCGGGGAGAGGGGTCGAGCAGTTCTTC
many	TRBV30	TRBJ2-7	-	CAWSSAQPREQYF	TGTGCCTGGAGTTCGGCCCAACCGCGGGAGCAGTACTTC
-	TRBV20-1	TRBJ2-7	TRBD1	CSASEDRVEQYF	TGCAGTGCTAGTGAGGACAGGGTCGAGCAGTACTTC
-	TRBV6-1	TRBJ2-5	-	CASSEVLEETQYF	TGTGCCAGCAGTGAAGTATTGGAAGAGACCCAGTACTTC
few	TRBV12-3/TRBV12-4	TRBJ2-5	TRBD2	CASRRSGNFQETQYF	TGTGCCAGCAGACGAAGCGGGAACTTCCAAGAGACCCAGTACTTC
-	TRBV4-2	TRBJ2-5	-	CASSRGRGLTQETQYF	TGTGCCAGCAGCAGAGGGAGGGGGCTTACCCAAGAGACCCAGTACTTC
few	TRBV4-3	TRBJ2-1	TRBD2	CASSQDWASGRATDNEQFF	TGCGCCAGCAGCCAAGATTGGGCTAGCGGGAGGGCCACGGACAATGAGCAGTTCTTC
-	TRBV18	TRBJ2-1	TRBD2	CASSPRTGGYKSVSYNEQFF	TGTGCCAGCTCACCAAGAACGGGAGGCTATAAGTCGGTGTCCTACAATGAGCAGTTCTTC
many	TRBV6-5	TRBJ2-3	TRBD1	CASSYSYRGNTQYF	TGTGCCAGCAGTTACTCTTACAGGGGAAATACGCAGTATTTT
many	TRBV6-5	TRBJ2-1	TRBD2	CATNYRGGGSSYNEQFF	TGTGCCACCAACTACCGAGGTGGCGGGAGCTCCTACAATGAGCAGTTCTTC
many	TRBV14	TRBJ2-1	TRBD2	CASSQGTGGRVPPYNEQFF	TGTGCCAGCAGCCAAGGAACGGGAGGTCGCGTTCCCCCCTACAATGAGCAGTTCTTC
-	TRBV6-4	TRBJ1-6	-	CASRRASGGSPLHF	TGTGCCAGCAGGCGGGCCTCGGGTGGTTCACCCCTCCACTTT
few	TRBV12-3/TRBV12-4	TRBJ2-1	-	CASSRGPGTSQFF	TGTGCCAGCAGCAGGGGTCCCGGGACTTCGCAGTTCTTC
-	TRBV7-9	TRBJ2-2	-	CASTPWGREDTGELFF	TGTGCCAGCACCCCTTGGGGCAGGGAGGACACCGGGGAGCTGTTTTTT
few	TRBV11-2	TRBJ1-4	-	CASSLDLGTRREKLFF	TGTGCCAGCAGCTTAGATCTTGGCACAAGGCGTGAAAAACTGTTTTTT
few	TRBV6-5	TRBJ2-5	-	CASSFLTAKETQYF	TGTGCCAGCAGTTTTCTAACGGCTAAAGAGACCCAGTACTTC
many	TRBV28	TRBJ2-1	-	CASSSEPTDSYNEQFF	TGTGCCAGCAGTTCGGAACCGACGGACTCATACAATGAGCAGTTCTTC
-	TRBV27	TRBJ2-7	-	CASSSTRDYEQYF	TGTGCCAGCAGCTCTACCCGGGACTACGAGCAGTACTTC
few	TRBV4-3	TRBJ2-7	-	CASSQDPSSHEQYF	TGCGCCAGCAGCCAAGATCCCAGCAGCCACGAGCAGTACTTC
-	TRBV12-3/TRBV12-4	TRBJ2-3	-	CASSPLFRGIRNTQYF	TGTGCCAGCAGCCCACTTTTCCGGGGGATACGAAATACGCAGTATTTT
few	TRBV7-3	TRBJ1-2	-	CASSLLPGSYGYTF	TGTGCCAGCAGCTTACTACCAGGGAGTTATGGCTACACCTTC
-	TRBV7-9	TRBJ2-1	TRBD1	CASSLGTGFDEQFF	TGTGCCAGCAGCTTGGGGACAGGGTTCGATGAGCAGTTCTTC
few	TRBV10-3	TRBJ2-2	-	CAISVLGDTGELFF	TGTGCCATCAGTGTTTTAGGGGACACCGGGGAGCTGTTTTTT
-	TRBV29-1	TRBJ2-7	-	CSVGTAGEQYF	TGCAGCGTGGGGACCGCTGGGGAGCAGTACTTC
few	TRBV28	TRBJ2-7	TRBD1	CASSFPTGPSYEQYF	TGTGCCAGCAGTTTTCCGACAGGGCCATCCTACGAGCAGTACTTC
few	TRBV12-3/TRBV12-4	TRBJ2-7	-	CASNEGVGEQYF	TGTGCCAGCAATGAAGGGGTGGGCGAGCAGTACTTC
few	TRBV29-1	TRBJ1-2	TRBD1	CSVDGQGAESYGYTF	TGCAGCGTTGACGGGCAGGGGGCGGAGAGCTATGGCTACACCTTC
few	TRBV7-3	TRBJ2-3	TRBD2	CASSLTSGRQDTQYF	TGTGCCAGCAGCCTTACTAGCGGGAGGCAAGATACGCAGTATTTT
-	TRBV14	TRBJ1-1	-	CASREQGERGGTEAFF	TGTGCCAGCAGGGAACAGGGAGAAAGGGGAGGTACTGAAGCTTTCTTT
few	TRBV4-1	TRBJ2-3	TRBD2	CASRRGGSEGTQYF	TGCGCCAGCAGACGAGGCGGGAGTGAGGGTACGCAGTATTTT
many	TRBV12-3/TRBV12-4	TRBJ1-5	-	CASSLGPLNQPQHF	TGTGCCAGCAGTTTAGGGCCCCTCAATCAGCCCCAGCATTTT
few	TRBV7-3	TRBJ2-1	-	CASSRGDSLYNEQFF	TGTGCCAGCAGCCGAGGAGATTCGCTCTACAATGAGCAGTTCTTC
many	TRBV9	TRBJ2-1	TRBD2	CASSGPGLAGVDEQFF	TGTGCCAGCAGCGGCCCGGGACTAGCGGGAGTGGATGAGCAGTTCTTC
-	TRBV7-9	TRBJ2-1	TRBD2	CASSLPPSGPYNEQFF	TGTGCCAGCAGCCTGCCCCCTAGCGGCCCCTACAATGAGCAGTTCTTC
-	TRBV30	TRBJ2-5	-	CAWRSGPLRPQYF	TGTGCCTGGAGAAGTGGCCCACTACGACCCCAGTACTTC
few	TRBV12-3/TRBV12-4	TRBJ2-7	TRBD1	CASSDRGPEQYF	TGTGCCAGCAGTGACAGGGGGCCCGAGCAGTACTTC
few	TRBV5-6	TRBJ2-7	-	CASSLTLAYEQYF	TGTGCCAGCAGCTTGACCTTAGCCTACGAGCAGTACTTC
few	TRBV6-1	TRBJ1-6	TRBD1	CASSRGGRNSPLHF	TGTGCCAGCAGTCGAGGGGGCAGGAATTCACCCCTCCACTTT
few	TRBV29-1	TRBJ2-1	TRBD2	CSGTSGRWVEQFF	TGCAGCGGGACTAGCGGGAGGTGGGTTGAGCAGTTCTTC
few	TRBV20-1	TRBJ1-1	TRBD1	CSARDHGGGYTEAFF	TGCAGTGCTAGAGATCACGGAGGGGGCTACACTGAAGCTTTCTTT
many	TRBV4-3	TRBJ2-3	-	CASSQERADTQYF	TGCGCCAGCAGCCAAGAACGAGCAGATACGCAGTATTTT
-	TRBV10-3	TRBJ2-5	-	CAISESPGTLGETQYF	TGTGCCATCAGTGAGTCGCCTGGGACATTGGGAGAGACCCAGTACTTC
few	TRBV12-3/TRBV12-4	TRBJ2-2	-	CASSLKGMFTGELFF	TGTGCCAGCAGTTTGAAGGGGATGTTCACCGGGGAGCTGTTTTTT
few	TRBV7-8	TRBJ2-3	-	CASSLGGGDGRDTQYF	TGTGCCAGCAGCTTAGGGGGTGGCGACGGGCGGGATACGCAGTATTTT
once	TRBV13	TRBJ2-3	-	CASSFLVAGTDTQYF	TGTGCCAGCAGCTTCCTGGTAGCGGGCACAGATACGCAGTATTTT
many	TRBV20-1	TRBJ2-3	TRBD2	CSASGLAATDTQYF	TGCAGTGCTTCTGGGCTAGCGGCCACAGATACGCAGTATTTT
many	TRBV4-1	TRBJ2-2	TRBD2	CASSPAGEVTGELFF	TGCGCCAGCAGCCCAGCGGGAGAAGTCACCGGGGAGCTGTTTTTT